A selection of T cell receptor beta chains follows, all from one sample in a study of blood T cell repertoires in COVID-19. Here immunoSEQ multiplex PCR was the method, and the copy in TCRdb shows in-frame clones only, minus some. The sample carries around 300,000 clones, about nine tenths recorded once. Source material: peripheral blood. The origin of the receptors is a woman in her twenties or thirties with COVID-19, enrolled during active disease. Both conserved end residues are part of each CDR3. The order of the fields is clone size, V gene, J gene, D gene, CDR3 DNA, CDR3 protein. A D gene is named only where the DNA matches it firmly. Size is omitted from some rows. Given values are once, few, many or a class for expanded clones.

NA	TRBV2	TRBJ2-7	NA	TGTGCCAGCAACATCAGGAAATCCTCCTACGAGCAGTACTTC	CASNIRKSSYEQYF
NA	TRBV30	TRBJ1-2	NA	TGTGCCTGGAGCCCTCAGGGGACCTATGGCTACACCTTC	CAWSPQGTYGYTF
few	TRBV11-3	TRBJ1-2	TRBD1	TGTGCCAGCAGCTTAGATCCCCGACGGACAGGGGAAGACTATGGCTACACCTTC	CASSLDPRRTGEDYGYTF
NA	TRBV5-5	TRBJ1-1	NA	TGTGCCAGCAGCCTCAAGGAAAACAGGTGGCGCTTCGTATTT	CASSLKENRWRFVF
NA	TRBV6-5	TRBJ2-1	NA	TGTGCCAGCAGTCCGGGCGGGGGCCCCGTGAGTGAGCAGTTCTTC	CASSPGGGPVSEQFF
NA	TRBV18	TRBJ1-3	NA	TGTGCCAGCTCACCACCGTCCGTTAGCTCTGGAAACACCATATATTTT	CASSPPSVSSGNTIYF
NA	TRBV30	TRBJ1-5	NA	TGTGCCTGGGGAATCTCCAGCAATCAGCCCCAGCATTTT	CAWGISSNQPQHF
few	TRBV2	TRBJ1-2	NA	TGTGCCAGCAGTGTTGGGCAGTACTATGGCTACACCTTC	CASSVGQYYGYTF
NA	TRBV19	TRBJ2-1	TRBD1	TGTGCCAGTAGTATAGCCCCCGGGACAGGGGGTCACAATGAGCAGTTCTTC	CASSIAPGTGGHNEQFF
NA	TRBV2	TRBJ1-2	NA	TGTGCCAGCAGTGTTCGCGCGCCGCCCTCTAACTATGGCTACACCTTC	CASSVRAPPSNYGYTF
once	TRBV5-4	TRBJ2-2	TRBD1	TGTGTCAGCAGCCGACAGGGGGGCCCCGGGGAGCTGTTTTTT	CVSSRQGGPGELFF
NA	TRBV19	TRBJ1-3	NA	TGTGCCAGTACCATATCCCCGCCGGGGGGGATCGCCGGAAACACCATATATTTT	CASTISPPGGIAGNTIYF
few	TRBV7-9	TRBJ1-5	TRBD1	TGTGCCAGCAGCTCCAGCCCAGGGGGCAAGGGCAATCAGCCCCAGCATTTT	CASSSSPGGKGNQPQHF
NA	TRBV20-1	TRBJ2-3	NA	TGCAGTAGACTATACACAGATACGCAGTATTTT	CSRLYTDTQYF
NA	TRBV7-2	TRBJ1-2	TRBD1	TGTGCCAGCAGCTATAGGACAGGGGGAAACTATGGCTACACCTTC	CASSYRTGGNYGYTF
once	TRBV7-2	TRBJ2-2	TRBD2	TGTGCCAGCAGCTTCGGACTAGCGGGGTATGGCGCCGGGGAGCTGTTTTTT	CASSFGLAGYGAGELFF
NA	TRBV6-5	TRBJ1-2	NA	TGTGCCAGCAGTTACTCGGGCAGGGTTGATGGCTACACCTTC	CASSYSGRVDGYTF
NA	TRBV6-5	TRBJ1-3	NA	TGTGCCAGCAGTTACTCGCCCACACCCGGAAACACCATATATTTT	CASSYSPTPGNTIYF
NA	TRBV2	TRBJ1-2	NA	TGTGCCAGCAGTGAAGCGCTTCGCGGCTCGGGGATAGGATTC	CASSEALRGSGIGF
NA	TRBV3-1/TRBV3-2	TRBJ2-1	TRBD2	TGTGCCAGCAGTGTACTAGCGGGGGGGGACAATGAGCAGTTCTTC	CASSVLAGGDNEQFF
NA	TRBV7-8	TRBJ1-6	NA	TGTGCCAGCAGTCCCACGGGGTACGGCTCACCCCTCCACTTT	CASSPTGYGSPLHF
NA	TRBV7-9	TRBJ1-1	NA	TGTGCCAGCAGCCCTTACACTGAAGCTTTCTTT	CASSPYTEAFF
NA	TRBV5-1	TRBJ1-1	NA	TGCGCCACTGCGACGGGGATGAACACTGAAGCTTTCTTT	CATATGMNTEAFF
once	TRBV7-2	TRBJ2-1	TRBD1	TGTGCCAGCAGCTTAGATCGGACAGGCAATGAGCAGTTCTTC	CASSLDRTGNEQFF
NA	TRBV5-6	TRBJ1-2	NA	TGTGCCAGCAGCTTGGCGGGACATATCAGTAACTATGGCTACACCTTC	CASSLAGHISNYGYTF
NA	TRBV7-2	TRBJ2-3	NA	TGTGCCAGCAGCTTAGGCCAGACAATCACAGATACGCAGTATTTT	CASSLGQTITDTQYF
NA	TRBV18	TRBJ1-2	TRBD1	TGTGCCAGCTCACTAAGGACAGGGGGCGACTACACCTTC	CASSLRTGGDYTF
NA	TRBV30	TRBJ2-3	TRBD1	TGTGCCTGGAGTCTAGGGGGCGGAGATACGCAGTATTTT	CAWSLGGGDTQYF
once	TRBV3-1/TRBV3-2	TRBJ2-7	NA	TGTGCCAGCAGCCTGGGCCCTTTCTACGAGCAGTACTTC	CASSLGPFYEQYF
NA	TRBV9	TRBJ2-5	NA	TGTGCCAGCAGCGCAGGGGGGCTCCAAGAGACCCAGTACTTC	CASSAGGLQETQYF
NA	TRBV28	TRBJ1-2	NA	TGTGCCAGCAGTTCAGATAGTACGGGTAACTATGGCTACACCTTC	CASSSDSTGNYGYTF
NA	TRBV9	TRBJ1-6	TRBD1	TGTGCCAGCAGCGTAGGGACAGGGGTAAATTCACCCCTCCACTTT	CASSVGTGVNSPLHF
NA	TRBV19	TRBJ2-7	TRBD2	TGTGCCAGTAGTATGGCTAGCGGGGAATACGAGCAGTACTTC	CASSMASGEYEQYF
NA	TRBV5-4	TRBJ1-2	TRBD1	TGTGCCAGCAGCAACCACTACAGGGGGCGAAGGCCGGGTGATGGCTACACCTTC	CASSNHYRGRRPGDGYTF
NA	TRBV19	TRBJ1-1	TRBD1	TGTGCCAGTAGATCCGGGACAGTGAACACTGAAGCTTTCTTT	CASRSGTVNTEAFF